One and the same sample provided the 30 T cell receptor beta chains below, sequenced in a study of T cell repertoires in cytomegalovirus infection. Their cognate antigens are unknown. TCRdb processed the reads anew with MiXCR; each CDR3 protein has one entry. There are about a million distinct CDR3 sequences in the sample; 25% to 40% occur only once, and around 15% lies in the top ten. Sequenced here: cultured CD8+ T cells from PBMCs, sampled from culture after CMV antigen stimulation. The source is a human donor in good health (CMV status not recorded). Some clones in this sample may be carry-over from other donors' samples.

This clonotype was observed many times. Written as DNA, the CDR3 is TGTGCCAGCAGTTACTGGAACCCGGGACGCTCGAAGAGGGCTGAAGCTTTCTTT. This codes for CASSYWNPGRSKRAEAFF. V usage is TRBV6-2 or TRBV6-3 and J usage is TRBJ1-1; weak D call: TRBD1 (5 bases). Between the trimmed V and J ends, which lost 1 base and 6 bases, there was a span of 24 bases. The CDR3 extends over 18 amino acids. The germline CDR1 and CDR2 sequences are MNHEY and SVGEGT.

In the case of this clonotype: One junction end does not reproduce the germline sequence, and a read error may be involved. The genes are TRBV7-3 and TRBJ2-2; D possibly corresponds to TRBD2 (5 bases). Germline-derived CDR1 and CDR2 are SGHTA and FQGTGA. The CDR3 runs 16 residues. CDR3 residues: CASSSVYTPNTGELLF. The CDR3 DNA sequence: TGTGCCAGCAGCTCCGTTTATACCCCGAACACCGGGGAGCTGCTTTTT.

The rearrangement joins TRBV6-2 or TRBV6-3 to TRBJ2-1; a weak D match, TRBD1 (6 bases). The CDR3 is 16 residues long. Trimming pared 2 bases from V and 7 bases from J, leaving 18 bases between. Germline values: CDR1 MNHEY, CDR2 SVGEGT. The DNA of the CDR3 is TGTGCCAGCAGTTACGCCGGGACATCTCCTAGGAATGAGCAGTTCTTC. This sequence encodes CASSYAGTSPRNEQFF.

This clonotype was picked up a small number of times. The chain combines TRBV4-2 with TRBJ2-1, with 13 bases identical to TRBD2. From germline, CDR1 is LGHNA and CDR2 YNFKEQ. The CDR3 totals 18 residues. With V trimmed by 3 bases and J by 1 base, 6 bases remained unmatched. This CDR3 is CASSHAGTSGASYNEQFF. The CDR3 region has the DNA TGTGCCAGCAGCCATGCCGGGACTAGCGGGGCGTCCTACAATGAGCAGTTCTTC.

The CDR3 loop is CASSINRGQGSNQPQHF. As DNA, the CDR3 is TGTGCCAGTAGTATAAACCGTGGACAGGGGAGCAATCAGCCCCAGCATTTT. This chain joins TRBV19 and TRBJ1-5; TRBD1 agrees at 9 bases. The CDR3 covers 17 residues. V shed 2 bases, J shed 1 base, and the junction held 6 bases outside the gene matches. Germline V gene data show CDR1 as LNHDA and CDR2 as SQIVND (reference sequence).

This clonotype was recorded a few times. The V gene is TRBV9, the J gene TRBJ1-2, with D uncertain. Trimming pared 2 bases from V and 6 bases from J, leaving 17 bases between. The germline gives CDR1 SGDLS, CDR2 YYNGEE. CDR3 length: 15 amino acids. This chain's CDR3 is CASSVSSTRLDGYTF. The CDR3 DNA sequence: TGTGCCAGCAGCGTTTCCTCAACGCGTCTGGATGGCTACACCTTC.

CDR3 nucleotides: TGTGCCAGCAGTGAACGGCAGGGTGAAAAACTGTTTTTT. This encodes CASSERQGEKLFF. J is TRBJ1-4 and V is TRBV2; the D gene is possibly TRBD1 (5 bases). Germline assignment: CDR1 SNHLY and CDR2 FYNNEI. V was clipped by 2 bases and J by 7 bases, with 8 bases between them. There are 13 residues in the CDR3.

Turning to this clonotype: At one of its ends the junction is not consistent with the germline gene, which may arise from a read error. The chain has TRBV27 and TRBJ2-5, with 10 bases matching TRBD2. In germline, CDR1 is MNHEY, CDR2 SMNVEV (reference sequence). The CDR3 loop spans 18 amino acids. CDR3 DNA sequence: TGTGCCAGTAGTTTATCGAAAGGAAGCGGGGGGGCCCAAGAGACCCAGTACTTC. Translated: CASSLSKGSGGAQETQYF.

J is TRBJ2-2 and V is TRBV4-3, with TRBD2 matching 13 bases. This CDR3 region has 18 residues. Germline assignment: CDR1 LGHNA and CDR2 YSLEER. V lost 1 base to trimming and J lost 4 bases; unmatched junction nucleotides: 6. The DNA for the CDR3 is TGCGCCAGCAGCCAAGTGGGGACTAGCGGGGCTCGCACCGGGGAGCTGTTTTTT. Encoded protein: CASSQVGTSGARTGELFF.

This clonotype appeared a few times. The V and J genes are TRBV7-3 and TRBJ1-2, with D perhaps matching TRBD1 (6 bases). Per germline, CDR1 SGHTA and CDR2 FQGTGA. The ends were cut back, 5 bases at V and 6 bases at J, with 22 bases in the middle. There are 16 residues in the CDR3. The CDR3 DNA sequence: TGTGCCAGCAGCGTACCGGGGGCGAGGAGGAGCGATGGCTACACCTTC. This translates into CASSVPGARRSDGYTF.

The chain joins TRBV7-6 to TRBJ1-2; D remains ambiguous. The V and J ends lost 0 bases and 2 bases respectively, with 10 bases between them. Germline V gene data show CDR1 as SGHVS and CDR2 as FNYEAQ. The CDR3 is 15 residues long. The CDR3 loop reads CASSLACGENYGYTF. Here the CDR3 DNA reads TGTGCCAGCAGCTTAGCGTGCGGGGAGAACTATGGCTACACCTTC.

The chain recombines TRBV20-1 with TRBJ2-7; 7 bases are a match to TRBD2. The CDR3 has 14 residues. V lost 0 bases and J lost 4; bases outside the gene matches: 6. CDR1 DFQATT and CDR2 SNEGSKA come from the germline V gene (reference sequence). This chain's CDR3 is CSARDQASGYEQYF. The CDR3 DNA sequence: TGCAGTGCTAGAGATCAGGCTAGCGGTTACGAGCAGTACTTC.

For this clonotype: Since a much larger clone is just one base distant, this may be a read error. The CDR3, as DNA: TGTGCCAGCAGCCCCGACTTCTCCCACGTCGACGAGCAGTACTTC. Protein: CASSPDFSHVDEQYF. V usage is TRBV7-6 and J usage is TRBJ2-7, with D uncertain. V was cut by 5 bases and J by 5 bases, with 19 bases left in between. This CDR3 region has 15 residues. The germline gives CDR1 SGHVS, CDR2 FNYEAQ.

V usage is TRBV5-6 and J usage is TRBJ2-3; D might be TRBD1 (5 bases). The germline V gene encodes CDR1 SGHDT and CDR2 YYEEEE. V lost 2 bases, J lost 0 bases, and 13 bases lay in between. This CDR3 has 16 amino acids. The CDR3 loop is CASSLQVRPSTDTQYF. The CDR3 bases are TGTGCCAGCAGCTTACAGGTACGACCTAGCACAGATACGCAGTATTTT.

The chain uses TRBV7-4 and TRBJ2-1, with 8 positions matching TRBD1. Trimming cost V 5 bases and J 7 bases; bases outside gene matches: 13. Per the germline V gene, CDR1 is SGHVT and CDR2 is SQSDAQ. This CDR3 contains 16 residues. The CDR3 bases are TGTGCCAGCAGCCGGCGGGTTCAGGGGGCGCGGAATGAGCAGTTCTTC. Amino acids: CASSRRVQGARNEQFF.

In regard to this clonotype: Since a much larger clone is just one base distant, this may be a read error. The chain has TRBV7-6 and TRBJ2-1, with D perhaps given as TRBD1 or TRBD2 (5 bases each). Germline values: CDR1 SGHVS, CDR2 FNYEAQ. Trimming took off 4 bases at V and 5 bases at J, with 15 bases between the two ends. This CDR3 region has 15 residues. The DNA for the CDR3 is TGTGCCAGCAGCTCTAAAGGGACGACCGACAATGAGCAGTTCTTC. Translated: CASSSKGTTDNEQFF.

This clonotype was counted only a few times. The chain employs TRBV20-1 and TRBJ1-2; D gene ambiguous. The CDR3 has 13 residues. Deletions cut 2 bases from V and 0 bases from J, with 7 bases between. CDR1 and CDR2 (germline): DFQATT, SNEGSKA (reference sequence). CDR3 sequence (DNA): TGCAGTGCTAGAAGTACAGCTAACTATGGCTACACCTTC. This codes for CSARSTANYGYTF.

This chain uses TRBV12-3 or TRBV12-4 with TRBJ1-4; a weak D match, TRBD1 (5 bases). The ends were cut back, 3 bases at V and 3 bases at J, with 17 bases in the middle. CDR3 size: 17 residues. CDR3 in DNA: TGTGCCAGCAGTTTCGAGTCGGGAGGGGACTCTAATGAAAAACTGTTTTTT. This translates into CASSFESGGDSNEKLFF.

This chain joins TRBV27 and TRBJ2-2; D possibly matches TRBD1 or TRBD2 (7 bases each). The CDR3 consists of 15 residues. The germline gives CDR1 MNHEY, CDR2 SMNVEV (reference sequence). Trimming left V 7 bases short and J 1 base short, with 13 bases between. The CDR3 here is CASKGGDRNTGELFF. CDR3 bases: TGTGCCAGCAAAGGGGGGGACAGGAACACCGGGGAGCTGTTTTTT.

The CDR3 protein is CASSPWGGNEQFF. The CDR3 DNA sequence: TGTGCCAGCAGTCCTTGGGGGGGGAATGAGCAGTTCTTC. The chain links TRBV6-1 to TRBJ2-1; 7 bases are a match to TRBD2. The CDR3 has 13 residues. Germline V gene lookup returns CDR1 MNHNS and CDR2 SASEGT. With V trimmed by 5 bases and J by 7 bases, 5 bases remained unmatched.

This clonotype was counted ten times or more. V is TRBV11-2 and J is TRBJ2-7; D remains ambiguous. V was trimmed by 5 bases and J by 1 base, leaving 12 bases between them. Germline CDR1 and CDR2: SGHAT and FQNNGV. The CDR3 contains 14 residues. The CDR3 is CASSPTYSSYEQYF. The CDR3 DNA reads as TGTGCCAGCAGCCCCACGTACAGTTCCTACGAGCAGTACTTC.

This clonotype was counted only a few times. The chain combines TRBV7-9 with TRBJ1-5; 8 bases agree with TRBD1. Germline V gene data show CDR1 as SEHNR and CDR2 as FQNEAQ (reference sequence). J was trimmed by 4 bases and V by 1 base; bases with no gene match: 15. The CDR3 is made up of 19 amino acids. CDR3 in DNA: TGTGCCAGCAGCTTAGTTGTATTCGAAAGACAGGGGTCTAATCAGCCCCAGCATTTT. The encoded protein is CASSLVVFERQGSNQPQHF. Variable domain in full (rest from reference TRBV7-9 and TRBJ1-5): DTGVSQNPRHKITKRGQNVTFRCDPISEHNRLYWYRQTLGQGPEFLTYFQNEAQLEKSRLLSDRFSAERPKGSFSTLEIQRTEQGDSAMYLCASSLVVFERQGSNQPQHFGDGTRLSIL.

In the case of this clonotype: The conserved phenylalanine or tryptophan is not found at the CDR3 terminus, so this likely reflects a read error. The DNA is omitted, as the CDR3 cannot be located on it reliably, and the CDR3 follows TCRdb's listing. This chain links TRBV2 with TRBJ2-5; the table's TRBD1 call for D was not verified on the DNA. The CDR3 is 10 residues long, ends included. Germline CDR1 SNHLY, CDR2 FYNNEI. The chain's CDR3 is CASTRTGRGP.

This clonotype was observed a few times. V is TRBV9 and J is TRBJ2-1; D unclear. V lost 0 bases and J 10 bases, leaving 5 bases between the germline ends. Germline values: CDR1 SGDLS, CDR2 YYNGEE. This CDR3 has 11 residues. CDR3 sequence (DNA): TGTGCCAGCAGCGTAGGTTACGAGCAGTTCTTC. This translates into CASSVGYEQFF. The whole variable domain, remainder taken from reference TRBV9 and TRBJ2-1, is DSGVTQTPKHLITATGQRVTLRCSPRSGDLSVYWYQQSLDQGLQFLIQYYNGEERAKGNILERFSAQQFPDLHSELNLSSLELGDSALYFCASSVGYEQFFGPGTRLTVL.

J is TRBJ2-7 and V is TRBV4-1; D is ambiguous. Germline CDR1 and CDR2: MGHRA and YSYEKL. The CDR3 is 13 amino acids. The V gene lost 2 bases and the J gene lost 9 bases, with 14 bases spanning the gap. The CDR3 coding sequence is TGCGCCAGCAGCCAACGAGAAAGGTTTTCGCAGTACGTC. Protein product: CASSQRERFSQYV.

This clonotype was seen ten or more times. V gene TRBV5-5 combines with J gene TRBJ1-5; no reliable D call. The CDR3 is made up of 15 amino acids. Germline V gene lookup returns CDR1 SGHKS and CDR2 YYEKEE (reference sequence). V lost 3 bases and J lost 7, with 17 bases in between. CDR3 coding DNA: TGTGCCAGCAGCTCGTGGGAGGGTACACAGCAGCCCCAGCATTTT. It yields the protein CASSSWEGTQQPQHF. Full variable domain (outside the CDR3, taken from reference TRBV5-5 and TRBJ1-5): DAGVTQSPTHLIKTRGQQVTLRCSPISGHKSVSWYQQVLGQGPQFIFQYYEKEERGRGNFPDRFSARQFPNYSSELNVNALLLGDSALYLCASSSWEGTQQPQHFGDGTRLSIL.

This chain links TRBV2 with TRBJ1-3, with D tentatively TRBD1 (5 bases). CDR1 is SNHLY and CDR2 is FYNNEI in the germline V gene. V dropped 6 bases and J dropped 7 bases, with 19 bases sitting between them. The CDR3 is 15 amino acids. CDR3 in amino acids: CASRVTVASGNTIYF. CDR3 bases: TGTGCCAGCAGAGTGACAGTGGCCAGCGGGAACACCATATATTTT.

This clonotype showed up just a few times. The chain carries TRBV11-2 and TRBJ2-7; TRBD2 aligns across 7 bases. This CDR3 has 13 amino acids. Germline V gene lookup returns CDR1 SGHAT and CDR2 FQNNGV. The V segment lost 4 bases and the J segment 3 bases; nucleotides outside the gene matches: 3. CDR3 in DNA: TGTGCCAGCAGCTGGGAGGGAAACTACGAGCAGTACTTC. Amino acid sequence: CASSWEGNYEQYF.

This clonotype was seen ten or more times. CDR3 sequence (DNA): TGTGCCAGCAGCTTAAGACAGACAACTAATGAAAAACTGTTTTTT. Amino acid sequence: CASSLRQTTNEKLFF. The V and J genes are TRBV7-6 and TRBJ1-4, with a weak D call TRBD1 (5 bases). Trimming took 2 bases from V and 0 from J, leaving 7 bases between them. The germline gives CDR1 SGHVS, CDR2 FNYEAQ. This CDR3 is built from 15 residues.

The V gene is TRBV6-5, the J gene TRBJ2-3; TRBD1 might be the D (7 bases). The CDR3 is made up of 16 amino acids. Germline V CDR1 and CDR2: MNHEY, SVGAGI. V lost 5 bases and J lost 2, with 17 bases in between. CDR3: CASSPETGTYTDTQYF. In DNA, the CDR3 is TGTGCCAGCAGTCCAGAGACAGGGACTTACACAGATACGCAGTATTTT.